One and the same sample provided the 19 T cell receptor beta chains below, sequenced in a study of T cell responses to AZD1222 COVID-19 vaccine. The data were produced by immunoSEQ multiplex PCR, yet TCRdb's version contains in-frame clones alone and is incomplete. The table shows about 150,000 clones, with 91% occurring only once. Sample: peripheral blood, taken on day 0 of AZD1222 vaccination. The receptors here all came from an adult in good health.

The CDR3 DNA is TGTGCCTGGGGAGGGGGATGGGAGCAGTACTTC. Translated, it gives CAWGGGWEQYF. This chain joins TRBV30 and TRBJ2-7; D possibly matches TRBD1 or TRBD2 (6 bases each). The CDR3 is 11 residues long. Germline V gene data show CDR1 as GTSNPN and CDR2 as SVGIG (reference sequence). The germline V and J ends were trimmed by 5 bases and 7 bases, with 12 bases remaining between them.

The rearrangement uses TRBV27 and TRBJ1-1; D unclear. CDR3 length: 13 amino acids. Looked up from germline, CDR1 is MNHEY and CDR2 is SMNVEV (reference sequence). V was shortened by 6 bases and J by 2 bases, with 10 bases between the two germline ends. The CDR3 loop is CASSLTPNTEAFF. The CDR3 DNA reads as TGTGCCAGCAGCTTAACACCTAACACTGAAGCTTTCTTT.

The chain uses TRBV6-5 and TRBJ1-2, with a tentative D call TRBD1 (5 bases). The ends were cut back, 10 bases at V and 4 bases at J, with 19 bases in the middle. The CDR3 has 14 residues. Germline values: CDR1 MNHEY, CDR2 SVGAGI. DNA for the CDR3: TGTGCCACCTCCCTGGACTGGGGCCTCTATGGCTACACCTTC. The encoded protein is CATSLDWGLYGYTF.

This clone was detected only once. The chain has TRBV30 and TRBJ2-7; possibly TRBD2 for D (5 bases). CDR1 is GTSNPN and CDR2 is SVGIG in the germline V gene (reference sequence). Trimming took 5 bases from V and 6 from J, leaving 17 bases between them. This CDR3 is 13 amino acids long. Here the CDR3 reads CAWGSAFLSEQYF. CDR3 in DNA: TGTGCCTGGGGTAGCGCGTTCCTTTCCGAGCAGTACTTC.

The chain recombines TRBV7-2 with TRBJ2-7; 13 bases map to TRBD2. J was trimmed by 6 bases and V by 1 base; bases with no gene match: 3. The CDR3 is made up of 15 amino acids. Germline CDR1 is SGHTA and CDR2 is FQGNSA. CDR3 in DNA: TGTGCCAGCAGCTTAGGACTAGCGGGGGGACCCGAGCAGTACTTC. Protein product: CASSLGLAGGPEQYF.

CDR3 bases: TGTGCCAGCAGCAAGGGACACCTAGGGGGGAACACTGAAGCTTTCTTT. As protein: CASSKGHLGGNTEAFF. The J gene is TRBJ1-1, the V gene TRBV9, with a tentative D call TRBD1 (6 bases). The CDR3 is 16 residues long. Germline V CDR1 and CDR2: SGDLS, YYNGEE. V was shortened by 4 bases and J by 1 base, with 17 bases between the two germline ends.

The rearrangement links TRBV3-1 (or the pseudogene TRBV3-2) to TRBJ2-7, with D tentatively TRBD2 (7 bases). V lost 10 bases and J 5 bases, leaving 15 bases between the germline ends. CDR1 is LGHDT and CDR2 is YNNKEL in the germline V gene (reference sequence). CDR3 length equals 12 residues. The CDR3 region has the DNA TGTGCCACCCGGGGGGCCTGCCACGAGCAGTACTTC. As protein: CATRGACHEQYF.

The sample holds many counts of this clone. This chain connects TRBV6-4 to TRBJ2-1, with 10 bases lining up with TRBD2. Germline loops: CDR1 MRHNA, CDR2 SNTAGT. The CDR3 consists of 15 residues. V lost 3 bases and J lost 10; bases outside the gene matches: 9. The CDR3 DNA reads TGTGCCAGCAGTGAGGTAGCGGGAGGCCGAGGGGAGCAGTTCTTC. Protein sequence: CASSEVAGGRGEQFF.

Concerning this clone: One end of the junction is discordant with germline, which a read error may explain. The chain joins TRBV30 to TRBJ2-3; 7 bases are a match to TRBD1. Looked up from germline, CDR1 is GTSNPN and CDR2 is SVGIG (reference sequence). The CDR3 consists of 11 residues. CDR3 coding DNA: TGTGCCTGGAGCCACAGGGGACAGCTCGATTTT. This sequence encodes CAWSHRGQLDF.

This clone has more than one count but fewer than ten. The gene calls are TRBV2 and TRBJ2-5; maybe TRBD2 (5 bases). Germline lookup yields CDR1 SNHLY and CDR2 FYNNEI. The CDR3 is 15 amino acids. V dropped 1 base and J dropped 0 bases, with 9 bases sitting between them. CDR3 amino acids: CASSEGRGYQETQYF. The CDR3 DNA is TGTGCCAGCAGTGAAGGTAGAGGGTACCAAGAGACCCAGTACTTC. Full variable domain (missing parts from reference TRBV2 and TRBJ2-5): EPEVTQTPSHQVTQMGQEVILRCVPISNHLYFYWYRQILGQKVEFLVSFYNNEISEKSEIFDDQFSVERPDGSNFTLKIRSTKLEDSAMYFCASSEGRGYQETQYFGPGTRLLVL.

V usage is TRBV5-8 and J usage is TRBJ2-3, with 7 bases that match TRBD1. Per germline, CDR1 SGHTS and CDR2 YDEGEE. V shed 4 bases, J shed 7 bases, and the junction held 18 bases outside the gene matches. The CDR3 runs 17 residues. The CDR3 is CASSTGTAYPILYTQYF. CDR3 coding DNA: TGTGCCAGCAGCACCGGGACAGCCTACCCCATCTTGTATACGCAGTATTTT.

The chain carries TRBV2 and TRBJ1-3; D gene unclear. V was cut by 1 base and J by 0 bases, with 10 bases left in between. This CDR3 has 16 residues. From germline, CDR1 is SNHLY and CDR2 FYNNEI. CDR3 DNA: TGTGCCAGCAGTGAAGAGGCAGCAAACTCTGGAAACACCATATATTTT. The encoded protein is CASSEEAANSGNTIYF.

The chain couples TRBV11-2 to TRBJ1-6; TRBD1 is a possible D gene (6 bases). V was trimmed by 3 bases and J by 5 bases, leaving 11 bases between them. This CDR3 spans 15 amino acids. CDR1 and CDR2 from the germline V gene are SGHAT and FQNNGV. CDR3 amino acids: CASSFNSGDNSPLHF. DNA of the CDR3: TGTGCCAGCAGCTTTAACTCAGGGGATAATTCACCCCTCCACTTT. The whole variable domain, filled in from reference TRBV11-2 and TRBJ1-6, reads EAGVAQSPRYKIIEKRQSVAFWCNPISGHATLYWYQQILGQGPKLLIQFQNNGVVDDSQLPKDRFSAERLKGVDSTLKIQPAKLEDSAVYLCASSFNSGDNSPLHFGNGTRLTVT.

The rearrangement links TRBV5-1 to TRBJ2-5; no definite D call. Trimming pared 1 base from V and 1 base from J, leaving 5 bases between. The CDR3 extends over 13 amino acids. Per germline, CDR1 SGHRS and CDR2 YFSETQ. This CDR3 reads CASSLTVQETQYF. The DNA of the CDR3 is TGCGCCAGCAGCTTGACAGTCCAAGAGACCCAGTACTTC.

This clone was seen once. The rearrangement links TRBV19 to TRBJ1-2, with 7 nucleotides matching TRBD1. The length of the CDR3 is 13 residues. V lost 3 bases, J lost 8 bases, and 6 bases stayed unmatched. Per the germline V gene, CDR1 is LNHDA and CDR2 is SQIVND (reference sequence). CDR3 nucleotides: TGTGCCAGTAGTATCTCGACAGGGCGAGGCTACACCTTC. Amino acid sequence: CASSISTGRGYTF.

This chain links TRBV5-4 with TRBJ1-2; D remains unclear. V was shortened by 4 bases and J by 0 bases, with 22 bases between the two germline ends. There are 18 residues in the CDR3. Germline values: CDR1 SGHNT, CDR2 YYREEE (reference sequence). CDR3 residues: CASSNIPTSNLPNYGYTF. CDR3 sequence (DNA): TGTGCCAGCAGCAACATACCGACGTCGAATCTCCCTAACTATGGCTACACCTTC.

The chain couples TRBV12-3 or TRBV12-4 to TRBJ1-6; D perhaps matches TRBD1 (5 bases). The V gene lost 6 bases and the J gene lost 3 bases, with 6 bases spanning the gap. This CDR3 comprises 13 residues. Written as DNA, the CDR3 is TGTGCCAGCAGACAGGACTATAATTCACCCCTCCACTTT. This gives the protein CASRQDYNSPLHF.

This clone has a single count. The chain combines TRBV19 with TRBJ1-6, with 12 bases matching TRBD1. The trim removed 4 bases at V and 7 bases at J, leaving 11 bases unmatched. Germline lookup yields CDR1 LNHDA and CDR2 SQIVND (reference sequence). The CDR3 loop spans 18 amino acids. In DNA, the CDR3 is TGTGCCAGTAGTACCCCTCCGGGACAGGGGGCCTGGAATTCACCCCTCCACTTT. It codes for CASSTPPGQGAWNSPLHF.

The chain employs TRBV12-3 or TRBV12-4 and TRBJ1-2; the D is unclear. The CDR3 spans 13 residues. Trimming cost V 9 bases and J 2 bases, with 13 bases left between them. The DNA for the CDR3 is TGTGCCAGTTGGGAGAACCAAAACTATGGCTACACCTTC. Its translation is CASWENQNYGYTF.